These T cell receptor beta chains were read from a single sample in a study of control samples from healthy donors and cancer patients. Libraries were prepared by immunoSEQ multiplex PCR; TCRdb keeps only in-frame clonotypes and omits some of them. The sample comprises 150,000 to 200,000 clones, roughly 94% of which are singletons, and approximately 1.4% rests with the top ten. Sequencing used blood. The origin of the receptors is a young woman in good health. The CDR3 runs from the conserved cysteine through the conserved F or W. D genes are given only for firm matches.

j_call	v_call	d_call	cdr3_aa	cdr3_nt
TRBJ1-2	TRBV6-8	-	CASSYQAGLNYGYTF	TGTGCCAGCAGTTACCAGGCAGGGTTGAACTATGGCTACACCTTC
TRBJ1-1	TRBV6-5	-	CASSYVGGANTEAFF	TGTGCCAGCAGTTACGTGGGGGGGGCGAACACTGAAGCTTTCTTT
TRBJ2-7	TRBV19	-	CASSRSTSNPYEQYF	TGTGCCAGTAGTCGGTCAACCTCAAACCCCTACGAGCAGTACTTC
TRBJ1-5	TRBV28	TRBD1	CASSAGTGEVVHQPQHF	TGTGCCAGCAGCGCGGGGACAGGGGAGGTTGTTCATCAGCCCCAGCATTTT
TRBJ1-2	TRBV11-2	-	CASSPQGGVVDTF	TGTGCCAGCAGCCCTCAGGGCGGGGTGGTGGACACCTTC
TRBJ2-1	TRBV19	TRBD2	CASSSGGNEQFF	TGTGCCAGTAGTAGCGGGGGGAATGAGCAGTTCTTC
TRBJ2-3	TRBV4-2	TRBD2	CASSHALLDAREGSDTQYF	TGTGCCAGCAGCCACGCCCTCCTAGATGCGCGGGAGGGCTCCGATACGCAGTATTTT
TRBJ2-7	TRBV18	-	CASSPIRVGYEQYF	TGTGCCAGCTCACCGATTAGAGTGGGCTACGAGCAGTACTTC
TRBJ1-1	TRBV19	-	CASSIPPTGQRQEAFF	TGTGCCAGTAGTATACCTCCGACGGGCCAGAGACAGGAAGCTTTCTTT
TRBJ1-2	TRBV5-6	-	CASSLPQGRWGYTF	TGTGCCAGCAGCCTCCCTCAGGGGAGATGGGGCTACACCTTC
TRBJ1-5	TRBV7-8	-	CASSFDPGRPQHF	TGTGCCAGCAGCTTTGACCCCGGGCGGCCCCAGCATTTT
TRBJ1-1	TRBV28	TRBD1	CASSPTGGADTEAFF	TGTGCCAGCAGTCCTACAGGGGGCGCCGACACTGAAGCTTTCTTT
TRBJ1-3	TRBV2	-	CASSDRLGPISGNTIYF	TGTGCCAGCAGTGACCGACTGGGACCGATCTCTGGAAACACCATATATTTT
TRBJ1-5	TRBV7-8	-	CASSLGGGYQPQHF	TGTGCCAGCAGCTTGGGGGGTGGCTATCAGCCCCAGCATTTT
TRBJ2-1	TRBV3-1/TRBV3-2	-	CASSPDLSSYNEQFF	TGTGCCAGCAGCCCGGACCTGAGCTCCTACAATGAGCAGTTCTTC
TRBJ1-2	TRBV6-5	TRBD1	CASSYSGEGAGGYTF	TGTGCCAGCAGTTACTCTGGGGAGGGGGCTGGGGGCTACACCTTC
TRBJ1-1	TRBV5-8	-	CASSLGRVGTEAFF	TGTGCCAGCAGCTTGGGCAGGGTCGGCACTGAAGCTTTCTTT
TRBJ1-2	TRBV3-1/TRBV3-2	-	CASSQKTDYGYTF	TGTGCCAGCAGCCAAAAGACAGACTATGGCTACACCTTC
TRBJ1-6	TRBV4-1	-	CASSHVTPRDSPLHF	TGCGCCAGCAGCCACGTGACTCCGAGGGATTCACCCCTCCACTTT
TRBJ2-1	TRBV5-8	-	CASRGPTYNEQFF	TGTGCCAGCAGGGGGCCTACCTACAATGAGCAGTTCTTC